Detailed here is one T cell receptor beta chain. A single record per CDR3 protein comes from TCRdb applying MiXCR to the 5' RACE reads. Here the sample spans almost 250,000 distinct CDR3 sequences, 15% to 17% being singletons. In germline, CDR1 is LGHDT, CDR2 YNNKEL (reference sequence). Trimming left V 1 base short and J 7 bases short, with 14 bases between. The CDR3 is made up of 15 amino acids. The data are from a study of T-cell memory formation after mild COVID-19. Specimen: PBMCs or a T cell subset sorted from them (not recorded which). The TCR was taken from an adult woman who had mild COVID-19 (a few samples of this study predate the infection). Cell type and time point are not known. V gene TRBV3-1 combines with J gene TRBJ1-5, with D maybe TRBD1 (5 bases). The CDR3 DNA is TGTGCCAGCAGCCAAGCTACGGGGGGAGCCCAGCCCCAGCATTTT. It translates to CASSQATGGAQPQHF.